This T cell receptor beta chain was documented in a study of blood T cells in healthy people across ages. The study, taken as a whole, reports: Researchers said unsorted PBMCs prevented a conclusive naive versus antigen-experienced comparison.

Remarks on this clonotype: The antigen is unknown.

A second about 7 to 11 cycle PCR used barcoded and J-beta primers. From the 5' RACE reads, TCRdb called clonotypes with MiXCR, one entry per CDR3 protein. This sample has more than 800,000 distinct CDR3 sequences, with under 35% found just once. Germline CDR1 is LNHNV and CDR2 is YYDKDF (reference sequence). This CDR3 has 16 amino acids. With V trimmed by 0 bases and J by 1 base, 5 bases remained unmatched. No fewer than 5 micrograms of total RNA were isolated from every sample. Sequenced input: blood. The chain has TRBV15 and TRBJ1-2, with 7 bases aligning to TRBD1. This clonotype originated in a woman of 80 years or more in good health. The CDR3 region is CATSRDAGGYNYGYTF. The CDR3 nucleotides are TGTGCCACCAGCAGAGATGCAGGGGGGTATAACTATGGCTACACCTTC.